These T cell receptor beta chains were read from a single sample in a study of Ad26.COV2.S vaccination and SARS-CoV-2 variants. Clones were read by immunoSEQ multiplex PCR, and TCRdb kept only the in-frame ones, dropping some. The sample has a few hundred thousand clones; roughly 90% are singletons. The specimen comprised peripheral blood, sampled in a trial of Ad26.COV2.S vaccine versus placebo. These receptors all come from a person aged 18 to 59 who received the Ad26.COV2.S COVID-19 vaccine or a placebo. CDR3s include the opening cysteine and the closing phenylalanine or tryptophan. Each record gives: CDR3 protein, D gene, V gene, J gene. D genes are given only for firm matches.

CDR3aa: CASSYFPDRVDTEAFF
d_gene: -
v_gene: TRBV11-2
j_gene: TRBJ1-1

CDR3aa: CASSQGLVETGGAGKLFF
d_gene: TRBD1
v_gene: TRBV4-1
j_gene: TRBJ1-4

CDR3aa: CASSTRRRSGNTIYF
d_gene: -
v_gene: TRBV19
j_gene: TRBJ1-3

CDR3aa: CASSGTQDSPLHF
d_gene: -
v_gene: TRBV19
j_gene: TRBJ1-6

CDR3aa: CASRLATNYEQYF
d_gene: -
v_gene: TRBV12-2
j_gene: TRBJ2-7

CDR3aa: CASSSISTTDTQYF
d_gene: -
v_gene: TRBV27
j_gene: TRBJ2-3

CDR3aa: CASSYAPGLAGTGELFF
d_gene: TRBD2
v_gene: TRBV9
j_gene: TRBJ2-2

CDR3aa: CASSDSRQGNTEAFF
d_gene: -
v_gene: TRBV6-4
j_gene: TRBJ1-1

CDR3aa: CARPTSGRAKNIQYF
d_gene: TRBD2
v_gene: TRBV10-1
j_gene: TRBJ2-4

CDR3aa: CASSLNSWSYNEQFF
d_gene: -
v_gene: TRBV7-6
j_gene: TRBJ2-1